This T cell receptor (beta chain) was recorded in a study of cytomegalovirus exposure and HLA in healthy donors. CDR3 length: 14 amino acids. V was shortened by 6 bases and J by 1 base, with 10 bases between the two germline ends. The germline gives CDR1 MNHEY, CDR2 SVGAGI. PCR was performed using 60 Vbeta and 13 Jbeta primers. Here immunoSEQ multiplex PCR was the method, and the copy in TCRdb shows in-frame clones only, minus some. The sample contains approximately 150,000 clones, roughly 70% of which appear only once. A remark on this clone: Other nucleotide sequences in the sample specify the same CDR3.

The sequencing input was PBMCs. This chain uses TRBV6-5 with TRBJ1-5; D not certain. The TCR was taken from a woman under 30 in good health and CMV-seropositive. The CDR3 sequence: CASSRGGSNQPQHF. DNA for the CDR3: TGTGCCAGCAGCCGGGGAGGCAGCAATCAGCCCCAGCATTTT.